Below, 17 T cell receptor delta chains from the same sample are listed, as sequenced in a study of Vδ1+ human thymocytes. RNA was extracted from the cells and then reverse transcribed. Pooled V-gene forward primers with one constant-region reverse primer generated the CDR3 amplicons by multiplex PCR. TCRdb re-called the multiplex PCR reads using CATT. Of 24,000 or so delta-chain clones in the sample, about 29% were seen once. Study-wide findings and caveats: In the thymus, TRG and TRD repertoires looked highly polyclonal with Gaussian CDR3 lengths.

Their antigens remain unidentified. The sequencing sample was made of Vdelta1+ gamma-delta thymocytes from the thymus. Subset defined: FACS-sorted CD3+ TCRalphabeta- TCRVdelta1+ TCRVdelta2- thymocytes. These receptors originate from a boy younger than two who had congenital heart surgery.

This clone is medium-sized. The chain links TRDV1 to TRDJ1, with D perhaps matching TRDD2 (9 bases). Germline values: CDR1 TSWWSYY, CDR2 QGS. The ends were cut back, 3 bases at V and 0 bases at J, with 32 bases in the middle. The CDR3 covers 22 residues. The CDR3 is CALGDPKPSYDAGGAYTDKLIF. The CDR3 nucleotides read TGTGCTCTTGGGGACCCGAAACCTTCCTACGATGCTGGGGGAGCGTACACCGATAAACTCATCTTT.

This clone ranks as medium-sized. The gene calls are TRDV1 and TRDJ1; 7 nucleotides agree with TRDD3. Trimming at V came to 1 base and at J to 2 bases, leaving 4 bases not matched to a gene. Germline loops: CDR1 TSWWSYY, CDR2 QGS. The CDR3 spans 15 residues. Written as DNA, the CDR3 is TGTGCTCTTGGGGAACAGTACTGGGGAACCGATAAACTCATCTTT. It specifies CALGEQYWGTDKLIF.

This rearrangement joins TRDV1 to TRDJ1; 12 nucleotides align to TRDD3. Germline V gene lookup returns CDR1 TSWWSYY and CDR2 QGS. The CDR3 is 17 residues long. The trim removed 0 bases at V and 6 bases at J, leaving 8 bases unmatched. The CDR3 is CALGELRGLGDTHKLIF. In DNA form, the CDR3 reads TGTGCTCTTGGGGAACTTCGTGGACTGGGGGATACTCATAAACTCATCTTT.

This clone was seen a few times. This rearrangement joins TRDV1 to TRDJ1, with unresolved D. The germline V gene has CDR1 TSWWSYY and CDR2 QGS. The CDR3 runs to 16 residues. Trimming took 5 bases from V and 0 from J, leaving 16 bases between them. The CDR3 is CALGSPGALDTDKLIF. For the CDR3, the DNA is TGTGCTCTTGGGTCTCCGGGCGCACTTGACACCGATAAACTCATCTTT.

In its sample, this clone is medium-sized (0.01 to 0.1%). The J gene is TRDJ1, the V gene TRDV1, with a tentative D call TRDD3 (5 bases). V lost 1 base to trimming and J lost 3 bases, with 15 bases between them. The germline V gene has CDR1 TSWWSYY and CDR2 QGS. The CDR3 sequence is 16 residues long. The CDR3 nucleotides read TGTGCTCTTGGGGAACGGTGGAGGATATTCGCCGATAAACTCATCTTT. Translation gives CALGERWRIFADKLIF.

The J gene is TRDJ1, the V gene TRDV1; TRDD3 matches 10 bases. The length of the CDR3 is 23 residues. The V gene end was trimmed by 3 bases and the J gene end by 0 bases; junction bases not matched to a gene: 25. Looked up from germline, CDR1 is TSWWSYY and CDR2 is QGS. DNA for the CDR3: TGTGCTCTTGGGGAGTTCTTCCTACTGGGGGGACTGGGGGATCGACAGTACACCGATAAACTCATCTTT. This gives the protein CALGEFFLLGGLGDRQYTDKLIF.

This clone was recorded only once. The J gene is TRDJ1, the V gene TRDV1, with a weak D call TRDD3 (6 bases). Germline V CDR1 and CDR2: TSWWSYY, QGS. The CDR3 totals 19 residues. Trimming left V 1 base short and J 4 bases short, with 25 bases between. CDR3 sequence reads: CALGEHGVSGGNPHDKLIF. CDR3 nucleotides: TGTGCTCTTGGGGAACACGGCGTGTCCGGGGGAAACCCTCACGATAAACTCATCTTT.

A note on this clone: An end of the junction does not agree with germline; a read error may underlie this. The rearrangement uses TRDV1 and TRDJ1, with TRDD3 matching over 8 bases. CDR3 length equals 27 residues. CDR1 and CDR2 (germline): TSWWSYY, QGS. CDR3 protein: CALGELALGSLGGLLAPLVPYTDKPIF. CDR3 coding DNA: TGTGCTCTTGGGGAACTCGCCCTCGGATCGCTTGGGGGATTGTTAGCGCCGCTAGTCCCGTACACCGATAAACCCATCTTT.

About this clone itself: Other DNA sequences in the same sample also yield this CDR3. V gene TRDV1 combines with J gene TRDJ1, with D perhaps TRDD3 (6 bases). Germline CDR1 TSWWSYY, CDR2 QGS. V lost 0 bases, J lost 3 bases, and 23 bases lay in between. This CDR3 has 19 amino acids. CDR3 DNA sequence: TGTGCTCTTGGGGAACTATACGACGTCGGTGTACTGGGAGCCGATAAACTCATCTTT. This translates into CALGELYDVGVLGADKLIF.

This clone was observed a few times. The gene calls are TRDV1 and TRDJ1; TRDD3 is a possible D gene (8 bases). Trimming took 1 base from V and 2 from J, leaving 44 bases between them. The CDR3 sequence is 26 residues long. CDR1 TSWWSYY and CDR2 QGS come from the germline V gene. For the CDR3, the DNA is TGTGCTCTTGGGGAACGGGGGAAGCCTTCCTGCCTTCGTCACTGTACTGGGGGCCCGTGGACCGATAAACTCATCTTT. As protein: CALGERGKPSCLRHCTGGPWTDKLIF.

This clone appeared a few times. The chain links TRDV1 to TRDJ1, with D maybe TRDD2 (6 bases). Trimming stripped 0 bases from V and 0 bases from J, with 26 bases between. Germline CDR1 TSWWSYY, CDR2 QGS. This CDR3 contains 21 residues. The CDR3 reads CALGELLIPNFRRVYTDKLIF. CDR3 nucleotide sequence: TGTGCTCTTGGGGAACTCTTAATTCCTAACTTTCGGAGGGTGTACACCGATAAACTCATCTTT.

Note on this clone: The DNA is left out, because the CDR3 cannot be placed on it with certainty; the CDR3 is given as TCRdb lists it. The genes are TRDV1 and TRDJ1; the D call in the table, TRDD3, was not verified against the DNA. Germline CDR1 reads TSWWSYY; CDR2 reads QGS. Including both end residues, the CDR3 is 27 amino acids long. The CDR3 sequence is CALGEAPLPSSLEKDRLGDKTPDKLIF.

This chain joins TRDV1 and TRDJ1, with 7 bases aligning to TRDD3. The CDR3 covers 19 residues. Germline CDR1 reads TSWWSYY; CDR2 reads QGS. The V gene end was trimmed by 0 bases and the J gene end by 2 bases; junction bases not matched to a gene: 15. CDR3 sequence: CALGELPSPGGSTTDKLIF. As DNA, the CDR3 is TGTGCTCTTGGGGAACTGCCTAGTCCTGGGGGTTCCACTACCGATAAACTCATCTTT.

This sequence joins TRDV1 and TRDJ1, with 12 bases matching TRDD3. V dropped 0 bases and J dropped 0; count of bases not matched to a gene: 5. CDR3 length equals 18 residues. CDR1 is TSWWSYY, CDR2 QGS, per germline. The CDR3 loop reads CALGELLGDTPNTDKLIF. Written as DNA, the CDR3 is TGTGCTCTTGGGGAACTCCTGGGGGATACGCCGAACACCGATAAACTCATCTTT.

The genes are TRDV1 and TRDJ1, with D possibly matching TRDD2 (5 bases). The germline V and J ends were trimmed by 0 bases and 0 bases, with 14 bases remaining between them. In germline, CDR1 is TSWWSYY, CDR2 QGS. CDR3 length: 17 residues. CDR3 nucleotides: TGTGCTCTTGGGGAACTTAGGCCCTTCGGCCACACCGATAAACTCATCTTT. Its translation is CALGELRPFGHTDKLIF.

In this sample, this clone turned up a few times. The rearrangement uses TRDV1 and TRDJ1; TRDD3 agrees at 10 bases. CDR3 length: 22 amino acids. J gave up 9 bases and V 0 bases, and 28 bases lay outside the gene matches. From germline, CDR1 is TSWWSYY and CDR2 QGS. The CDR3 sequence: CALGELAFPPLLGGYAYGELIF. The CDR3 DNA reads TGTGCTCTTGGGGAACTAGCCTTCCCTCCCTTACTGGGGGGATACGCGTATGGGGAACTCATCTTT.

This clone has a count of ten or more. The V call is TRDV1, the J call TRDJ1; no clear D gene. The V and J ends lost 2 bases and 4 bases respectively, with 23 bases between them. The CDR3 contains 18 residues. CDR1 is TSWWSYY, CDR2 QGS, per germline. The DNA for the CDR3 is TGTGCTCTTGGGGAAGGGGCGCCTTTTGGGCCTCGAAGCGATAAACTCATCTTT. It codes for CALGEGAPFGPRSDKLIF.